A single sample is the source of the 26 T cell receptor beta chains below, sequenced in a study of regulatory T cells in long-lasting Graves disease. To make TCR beta libraries, researchers used iRepertoire HTBI primers and Arm-PCR of CDR3 regions. Using its own MiXCR run on the multiplex PCR reads, TCRdb lists one record per CDR3 protein. The data show around 450,000 distinct CDR3 sequences, with 20% to 25% seen just once and approximately 6.4% held by the top ten. Time point of the sample: persistent/refractory GD, antithyroid drugs over 5 years with positive TRAb. PBMC-extracted RNA yielded the TCR library. The source was peripheral blood mononuclear cells (PBMCs), collected when the disease was refractory, from a patient treated with antithyroid drugs. These receptors were collected from a female donor with Graves disease.

This clonotype was recorded many times. This CDR3 is CASSRTGSTDNSPLHF. In nucleotides, the CDR3 is TGCGCCAGCAGCAGGACAGGGAGTACGGATAATTCACCCCTCCACTTT. The V and J genes are TRBV5-1 and TRBJ1-6, with 8 bases matching TRBD1. The germline V gene encodes CDR1 SGHRS and CDR2 YFSETQ. J gave up 5 bases and V 4 bases, and 8 bases lay outside the gene matches. CDR3 length equals 16 residues.

The V gene is TRBV7-2, the J gene TRBJ1-1; D is unclear. The CDR3 extends over 14 amino acids. V dropped 2 bases and J dropped 8 bases, with 15 bases sitting between them. Germline-derived CDR1 and CDR2 are SGHTA and FQGNSA. The CDR3 bases are TGTGCCAGCAGCTTAATCCTTTCCCGGAGAGAAGCTTTCTTT. Translation gives CASSLILSRREAFF.

In its sample, this clonotype was seen a few times. V is TRBV20-1 and J is TRBJ2-7, with D perhaps TRBD2 (5 bases). V lost 6 bases and J lost 6, with 15 bases in between. The germline gives CDR1 DFQATT, CDR2 SNEGSKA (reference sequence). The CDR3 runs 12 residues. The DNA for the CDR3 is TGCAGTGCCCCGCCGGCGGGCGGCGAGCAGTACTTC. Translation: CSAPPAGGEQYF.

CDR3 DNA: TGTGCCAGCAGTTTTCGCAGCGGGGGGGACACCGGGGAGCTGTTTTTT. This sequence encodes CASSFRSGGDTGELFF. The chain has TRBV12-3 or TRBV12-4 and TRBJ2-2; 10 bases fit TRBD2. This CDR3 comprises 16 residues. J lost 3 bases, V lost 3 bases, and 4 bases had no gene match.

This clonotype was observed at least ten times. The chain combines TRBV12-5 with TRBJ1-2, with 7 bases lining up with TRBD1. The CDR3 consists of 16 residues. The germline gives CDR1 LGHNT, CDR2 FRNRAP. V lost 1 base and J lost 2; bases outside the gene matches: 7. DNA for the CDR3: TGTGCTAGTGGTTTGGCAGGGGGAGGGAGGAACTATGGCTACACCTTC. Its translation: CASGLAGGGRNYGYTF.

The table lists this clonotype with a few counts. The junction departs from germline at one end; a sequencing error may be responsible. The rearrangement joins TRBV7-6 to TRBJ1-4, with D possibly TRBD1 on 5 matching bases. The CDR3 has 16 residues. Germline V gene data show CDR1 as SGHVS and CDR2 as FNYEAQ. The CDR3 loop reads CASSFRIRATNEKLVF. Written as DNA, the CDR3 is TGTGCCAGCAGCTTTCGAATCAGGGCAACTAATGAAAAACTGGTTTTT.

In its sample, this clonotype was seen many times. The J gene is TRBJ2-5, the V gene TRBV10-3; D might be TRBD2 (7 bases). The CDR3 has 13 residues. V was trimmed by 4 bases and J by 4 bases, leaving 10 bases between them. Germline lookup yields CDR1 ENHRY and CDR2 SYGVKD. CDR3 residues: CAISVAGAETQYF. The CDR3 nucleotides are TGTGCCATCAGTGTGGCGGGGGCAGAGACCCAGTACTTC.

This clonotype was detected only a few times. CDR3 region: CASGLSWDGGYEQYF. The CDR3 DNA sequence: TGTGCCAGCGGCCTCTCCTGGGACGGAGGCTACGAGCAGTACTTC. The genes are TRBV7-9 and TRBJ2-7; D is tentatively TRBD1 or TRBD2 (5 bases each). The germline V and J ends were trimmed by 8 bases and 3 bases, with 20 bases remaining between them. Germline V lookup: CDR1 SEHNR, CDR2 FQNEAQ (reference sequence). This CDR3 has 15 residues.

The chain carries TRBV20-1 and TRBJ2-7; 8 bases fit TRBD1. The V and J ends lost 5 bases and 1 base, in that order; junction bases with no gene match: 4. Germline V gene sequence: CDR1 DFQATT, CDR2 SNEGSKA (reference sequence). The CDR3 consists of 13 residues. CDR3 loop: CSALDRESYEQYF. For the CDR3, the DNA is TGCAGTGCTCTGGACAGGGAGTCCTACGAGCAGTACTTC.

The chain's CDR3 is CASSLTGSVSYEQYF. The CDR3 DNA sequence: TGTGCCAGCAGCTTAACAGGGAGCGTATCGTACGAGCAGTACTTC. V usage is TRBV13 and J usage is TRBJ2-7, with a tentative D call TRBD1 (6 bases). CDR3 length equals 15 residues. Germline CDR1 PRHDT, CDR2 FYEKMQ (reference sequence). Trimming pared 2 bases from V and 4 bases from J, leaving 15 bases between.

This clonotype was counted many times. DNA for the CDR3: TGTGCCTGGATTTTGGCCACTGAAGCTTTCTTT. Translated: CAWILATEAFF. V gene TRBV30 combines with J gene TRBJ1-1; D not certain. This CDR3 spans 11 amino acids. Trimming took 4 bases from V and 4 from J, leaving 7 bases between them. CDR1 is GTSNPN and CDR2 is SVGIG in the germline V gene (reference sequence).

Ten or more counts support this clonotype. The chain combines TRBV27 with TRBJ2-4, with no clear D. Germline assignment: CDR1 MNHEY and CDR2 SMNVEV (reference sequence). Trimming took 4 bases from V and 5 from J, leaving 21 bases between them. This CDR3 has 17 amino acids. The CDR3 DNA sequence: TGTGCCAGCAGTTCCCTAAACTCGCTAGGGCCCGAAAACATTCAGTACTTC. It codes for CASSSLNSLGPENIQYF.

The chain recombines TRBV7-2 with TRBJ2-2; D gene unclear. The CDR3 extends over 11 amino acids. With 5 bases removed from V and 9 bases from J, the gap between germline ends came to 7 bases. CDR1 and CDR2 (germline): SGHTA, FQGNSA. The CDR3 sequence is CASSTSRELFF. CDR3 sequence (DNA): TGTGCCAGCAGCACCTCTCGGGAGCTGTTTTTT.

Comments on this clonotype: This may stem from a read error, because a much larger clone lies one nucleotide away. V is TRBV20-1 and J is TRBJ2-7, with D unresolved. Trimming took 3 bases from V and 0 from J, leaving 9 bases between them. The CDR3 totals 13 residues. Germline CDR1 reads DFQATT; CDR2 reads SNEGSKA (reference sequence). CDR3 nucleotides: TGCAGTGCTAGTGGCATAACCTCCTACGAGCAGTACTTC. Amino acid sequence: CSASGITSYEQYF.

The table lists this clonotype with many counts. CDR3 amino acids: CASSESGQSYEQYF. CDR3 DNA: TGTGCCAGCAGTGAGTCGGGACAGTCCTACGAGCAGTACTTC. J is TRBJ2-7 and V is TRBV6-1, with 7 bases that match TRBD1. CDR3 size: 14 residues. CDR1 MNHNS and CDR2 SASEGT come from the germline V gene. J was trimmed by 1 base and V by 3 bases; bases with no gene match: 3.

This clonotype was seen at least ten times. The V gene is TRBV12-3 or TRBV12-4, the J gene TRBJ1-2; 9 bases line up with TRBD1. CDR3 length: 15 amino acids. Losses at the gene ends were 5 bases for V and 8 bases for J; bases not matched to a gene: 12. CDR3 protein: CASSQPGQGRSGYTF. The CDR3 DNA reads TGTGCCAGCAGTCAGCCGGGACAGGGAAGATCAGGCTACACCTTC.

This clonotype was found many times. The CDR3 DNA is TGCAGCGCCGACAGGAACACTGAAGCTTTCTTT. Its translation: CSADRNTEAFF. V gene TRBV29-1 combines with J gene TRBJ1-1, with D possibly being TRBD1 (5 bases). The CDR3 sequence is 11 residues long. CDR1 and CDR2 from the germline V gene are SQVTM and ANQGSEA. V lost 7 bases and J lost 1, with 7 bases in between. Drawing the rest from reference TRBV29-1 and TRBJ1-1, the complete variable domain is SAVISQKPSRDICQRGTSLTIQCQVDSQVTMMFWYRQQPGQSLTLIATANQGSEATYESGFVIDKFPISRPNLTFSTLTVSNMSPEDSSIYLCSADRNTEAFFGQGTRLTVV.

This clonotype came up many times. The CDR3 here is CASSSLTLINEQYF. CDR3 nucleotides: TGTGCCAGCAGCTCCCTAACATTGATTAACGAGCAGTACTTC. The chain is built from TRBV11-2 and TRBJ2-7; D call uncertain. The V end lost 4 bases, the J end lost 5 bases, and 15 bases lay between the germline ends. The CDR3 spans 14 residues. Germline assignment: CDR1 SGHAT and CDR2 FQNNGV.

This clonotype was found many times. The chain employs TRBV2 and TRBJ1-1; 9 nucleotides agree with TRBD1. Looked up from germline, CDR1 is SNHLY and CDR2 is FYNNEI. Trimming cost V 1 base and J 3 bases; bases outside gene matches: 12. This CDR3 is 18 amino acids long. CDR3 coding DNA: TGTGCCAGCAGTGAAGGATGGGGACAGGGTAAGGAGGACACTGAAGCTTTCTTT. It is translated as CASSEGWGQGKEDTEAFF.

In regard to this clonotype: The conserved phenylalanine or tryptophan is not found at the CDR3 terminus, so this likely reflects a read error. This chain joins TRBV11-2 and TRBJ1-2; TRBD1 matches at 7 bases. The CDR3 consists of 14 residues. The V gene's germline CDR1 is SGHAT and CDR2 FQNNGV. V dropped 3 bases and J dropped 5; count of bases not matched to a gene: 6. CDR3 protein: CASSFGAGQYGYTL. In DNA, the CDR3 is TGTGCCAGCAGCTTCGGAGCGGGACAGTATGGCTACACCCTC.

This clonotype was seen a handful of times. The rearrangement joins TRBV6-1 to TRBJ2-7, with D hard to call. Trimming took 5 bases from V and 0 from J, leaving 8 bases between them. The CDR3 is 13 residues long. Per germline, CDR1 MNHNS and CDR2 SASEGT. The DNA of the CDR3 is TGTGCCAGCAGTCGTCTGACCTCCTACGAGCAGTACTTC. Translation: CASSRLTSYEQYF.

The chain links TRBV28 to TRBJ2-7; 9 bases are a match to TRBD1. The CDR3 is 15 amino acids. V lost 5 bases to trimming and J lost 2 bases; unmatched junction nucleotides: 7. CDR1 is MDHEN, CDR2 SYDVKM, per germline. CDR3 in amino acids: CASSPGQGIPYEQYF. CDR3 in DNA: TGTGCCAGCAGTCCCGGACAGGGGATCCCCTACGAGCAGTACTTC. The full variable domain, rest sourced from reference TRBV28 and TRBJ2-7, is DVKVTQSSRYLVKRTGEKVFLECVQDMDHENMFWYRQDPGLGLRLIYFSYDVKMKEKGDIPEGYSVSREKKERFSLILESASTNQTSMYLCASSPGQGIPYEQYFGPGTRLTVT.

Details on this clonotype: One base away lies a much larger clone, so this may be a sequencing read error. V gene TRBV6-9 combines with J gene TRBJ2-5; the D is unclear. The CDR3 runs 14 residues. With 4 bases removed from V and 1 base from J, the gap between germline ends came to 10 bases. CDR1 and CDR2 from the germline V gene are MNHGY and SVAAGI. In DNA, the CDR3 is TGTGCCAGCAGTTTTGCGGAGCCCCAAGAGACCCAGTACTTC. This translates into CASSFAEPQETQYF.

This clonotype came up a few times. V is TRBV12-3 or TRBV12-4 and J is TRBJ2-7; 7 nucleotides agree with TRBD1. Trimming cost V 5 bases and J 2 bases; bases outside gene matches: 12. The CDR3 totals 16 residues. The CDR3 spells CASSTGTAKSTYEQYF. CDR3 nucleotides: TGTGCCAGCAGTACCGGGACAGCCAAATCAACCTACGAGCAGTACTTC.

The rearrangement uses TRBV7-6 and TRBJ1-6; D unclear. Deletions cut 5 bases from V and 0 bases from J, with 17 bases between. CDR1 is SGHVS and CDR2 is FNYEAQ in the germline V gene. The CDR3 contains 18 residues. CDR3 protein: CASSPRPILSSYNSPLHF. The CDR3 DNA is TGTGCCAGCAGCCCCCGGCCGATATTAAGCTCCTATAATTCACCCCTCCACTTT.

This clonotype was recorded a few times. This chain uses TRBV10-3 with TRBJ2-7; D gene ambiguous. Germline CDR1 is ENHRY and CDR2 is SYGVKD. There are 13 residues in the CDR3. V shed 3 bases and J shed 4 bases, with 10 bases lying between them. The chain's CDR3 is CAISDIGIYEQYF. The CDR3 nucleotides read TGTGCCATCAGTGATATAGGGATATACGAGCAGTACTTC.